This T cell receptor beta chain was found in a study of shared clonotypes between healthy human individuals. Naive CD8 populations comprised CD45RO-negative cells positively selected for CCR7, excluding terminally differentiated effector memory CD45RA+ cells. The study drew its donors from healthy HIV-negative adults without recent acute infections or vaccinations. The study, taken as a whole, reports: Sharing across four donors was highest in naive CD4 (roughly 5%) and lowest in memory CD8 (approximately 0.4%). Blood was the sole source, and tissue repertoires probably differ.

CDR1 is SGHRS and CDR2 is YFSETQ in the germline V gene. The ends were cut back, 0 bases at V and 5 bases at J, with 4 bases in the middle. CDR3 size: 12 residues. In the case of this clone: Its antigen is still unknown.

The assay was immunoSEQ multiplex PCR, and TCRdb's table has in-frame clones only and misses some. The sample shows millions of clones, roughly 94% of them seen only once. Sequencing was performed on naive CD8+ T cells sorted from blood. The receptor was isolated from a man aged 18 to 35 in good health. The chain has TRBV5-1 and TRBJ2-3; D not resolved. DNA for the CDR3: TGCGCCAGCAGCTTGGATGGAGATACGCAGTATTTT. This translates into CASSLDGDTQYF.